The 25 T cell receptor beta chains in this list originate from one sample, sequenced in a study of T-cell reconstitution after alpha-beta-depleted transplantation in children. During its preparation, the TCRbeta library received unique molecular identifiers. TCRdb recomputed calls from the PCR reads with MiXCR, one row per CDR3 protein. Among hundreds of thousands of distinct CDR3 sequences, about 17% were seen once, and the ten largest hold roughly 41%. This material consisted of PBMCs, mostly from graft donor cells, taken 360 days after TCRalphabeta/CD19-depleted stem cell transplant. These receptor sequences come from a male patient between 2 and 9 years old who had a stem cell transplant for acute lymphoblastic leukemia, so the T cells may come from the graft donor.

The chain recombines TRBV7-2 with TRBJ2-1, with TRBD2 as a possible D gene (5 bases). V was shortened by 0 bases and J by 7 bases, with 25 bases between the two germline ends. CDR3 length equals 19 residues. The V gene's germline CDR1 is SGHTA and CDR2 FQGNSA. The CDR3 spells CASSLASVTSSLKLNEQFF. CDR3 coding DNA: TGTGCCAGCAGCTTAGCTTCGGTCACTAGTAGCCTCAAACTGAATGAGCAGTTCTTC.

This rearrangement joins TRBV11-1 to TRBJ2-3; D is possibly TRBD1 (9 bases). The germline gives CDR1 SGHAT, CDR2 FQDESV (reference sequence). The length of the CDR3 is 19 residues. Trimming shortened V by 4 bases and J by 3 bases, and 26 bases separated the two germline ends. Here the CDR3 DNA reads TGTGCCAGCAGCTGGGGACAGGGATACGGGAGGGCCTTGACAGATACGCAGTATTTT. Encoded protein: CASSWGQGYGRALTDTQYF.

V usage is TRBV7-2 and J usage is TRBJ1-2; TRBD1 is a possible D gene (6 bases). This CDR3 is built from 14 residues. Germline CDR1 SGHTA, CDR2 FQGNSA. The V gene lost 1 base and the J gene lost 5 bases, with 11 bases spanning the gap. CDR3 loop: CASSLGGLPYGYTF. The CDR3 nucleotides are TGTGCCAGCAGCTTAGGGGGGCTCCCTTATGGCTACACCTTC.

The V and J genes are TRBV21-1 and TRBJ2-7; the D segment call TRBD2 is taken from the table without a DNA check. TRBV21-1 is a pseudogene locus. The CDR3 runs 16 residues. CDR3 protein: CASSKNGGVATTRQYF. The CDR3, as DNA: TGTGCCAGCAGCAAAAATGGCGGGGTAGCTACTACGAGACAGTACTTC.

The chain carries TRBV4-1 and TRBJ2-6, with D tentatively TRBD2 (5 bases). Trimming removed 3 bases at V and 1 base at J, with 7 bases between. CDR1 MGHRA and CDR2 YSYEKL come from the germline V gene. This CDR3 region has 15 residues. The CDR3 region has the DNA TGCGCCAGCAGCCAGGACTGGTCTGGGGCCAACGTCCTGACTTTC. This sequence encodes CASSQDWSGANVLTF.

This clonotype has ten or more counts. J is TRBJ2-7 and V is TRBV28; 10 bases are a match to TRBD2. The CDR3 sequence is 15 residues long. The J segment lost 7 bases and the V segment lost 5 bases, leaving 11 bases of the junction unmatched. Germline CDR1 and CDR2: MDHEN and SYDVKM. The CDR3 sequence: CASSPLASGSSEQYF. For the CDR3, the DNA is TGTGCCAGCAGTCCCCTAGCTAGCGGGAGTTCTGAGCAGTACTTC.

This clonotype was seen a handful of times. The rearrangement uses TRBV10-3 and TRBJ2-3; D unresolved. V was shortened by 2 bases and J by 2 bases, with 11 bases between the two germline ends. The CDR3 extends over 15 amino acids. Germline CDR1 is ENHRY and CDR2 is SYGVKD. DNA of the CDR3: TGTGCCATCAGTGAGCCGGTTGGGGTCACAGATACGCAGTATTTT. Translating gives CAISEPVGVTDTQYF.

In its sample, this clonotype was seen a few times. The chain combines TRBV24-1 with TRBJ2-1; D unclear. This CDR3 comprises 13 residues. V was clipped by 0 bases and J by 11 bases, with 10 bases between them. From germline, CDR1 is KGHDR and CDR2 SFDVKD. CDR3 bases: TGTGCCACCAGTGATTTGACGAGTCAGAAGCAGTTCTTC. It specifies CATSDLTSQKQFF.

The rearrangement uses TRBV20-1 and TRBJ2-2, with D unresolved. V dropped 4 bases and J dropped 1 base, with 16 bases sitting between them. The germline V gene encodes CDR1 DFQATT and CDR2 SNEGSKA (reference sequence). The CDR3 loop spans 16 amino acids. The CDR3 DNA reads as TGCAGTGCTAACTTTCTTGGGGTAAAGAACACCGGGGAGCTGTTTTTT. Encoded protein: CSANFLGVKNTGELFF.

The CDR3 loop reads CASSPGFLEAFF. The CDR3 coding sequence is TGTGCCAGCAGCCCCGGATTCCTTGAAGCTTTCTTT. J is TRBJ1-1 and V is TRBV7-8; D is unresolved. Germline-derived CDR1 and CDR2 are SGHVS and FQNEAQ. The length of the CDR3 is 12 residues. Trimming took 5 bases from V and 7 from J, leaving 11 bases between them.

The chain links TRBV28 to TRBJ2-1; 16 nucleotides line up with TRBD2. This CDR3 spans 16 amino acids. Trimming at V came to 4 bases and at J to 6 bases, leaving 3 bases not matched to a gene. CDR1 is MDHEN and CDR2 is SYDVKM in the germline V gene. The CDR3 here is CASSSGTSGRVNEQFF. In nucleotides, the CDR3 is TGTGCCAGCAGTTCCGGGACTAGCGGGAGGGTCAATGAGCAGTTCTTC.

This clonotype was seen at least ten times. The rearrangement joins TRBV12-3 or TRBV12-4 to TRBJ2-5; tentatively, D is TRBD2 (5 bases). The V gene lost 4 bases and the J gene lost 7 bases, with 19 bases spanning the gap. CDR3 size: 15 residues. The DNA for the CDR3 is TGTGCCAGCAGTTATGCCCTAGGTCAAGGAGGGACCCAGTACTTC. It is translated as CASSYALGQGGTQYF.

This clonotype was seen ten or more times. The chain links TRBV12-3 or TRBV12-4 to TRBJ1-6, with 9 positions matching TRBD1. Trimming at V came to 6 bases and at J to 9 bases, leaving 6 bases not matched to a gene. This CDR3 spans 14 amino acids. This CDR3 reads CASSPGQGRSPLHF. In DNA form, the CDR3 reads TGTGCCAGCAGCCCGGGACAGGGCCGTTCACCCCTCCACTTT.

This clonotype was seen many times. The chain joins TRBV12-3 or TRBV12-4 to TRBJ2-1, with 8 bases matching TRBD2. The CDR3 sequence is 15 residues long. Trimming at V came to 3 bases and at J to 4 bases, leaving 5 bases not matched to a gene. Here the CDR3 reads CASSFELAGYNEQFF. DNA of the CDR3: TGTGCCAGCAGTTTTGAGTTAGCGGGATACAATGAGCAGTTCTTC.

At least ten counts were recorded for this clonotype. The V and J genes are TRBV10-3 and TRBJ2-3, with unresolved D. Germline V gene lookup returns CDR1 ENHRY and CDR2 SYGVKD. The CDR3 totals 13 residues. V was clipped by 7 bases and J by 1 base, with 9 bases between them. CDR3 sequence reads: CAIKREGTDTQYF. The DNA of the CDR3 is TGTGCCATCAAAAGAGAGGGCACAGATACGCAGTATTTT.

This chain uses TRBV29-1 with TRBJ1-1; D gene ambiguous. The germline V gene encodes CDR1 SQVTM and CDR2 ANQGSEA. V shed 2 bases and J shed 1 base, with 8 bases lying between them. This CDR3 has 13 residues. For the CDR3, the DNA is TGCAGCGTTGAAAAGGAGGAGAACACTGAAGCTTTCTTT. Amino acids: CSVEKEENTEAFF.

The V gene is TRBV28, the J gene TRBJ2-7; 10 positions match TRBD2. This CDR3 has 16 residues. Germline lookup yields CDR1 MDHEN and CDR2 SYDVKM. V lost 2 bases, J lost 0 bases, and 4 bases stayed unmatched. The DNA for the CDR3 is TGTGCCAGCAGTTTACGACCTAGCGGGGGCTCCTACGAGCAGTACTTC. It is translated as CASSLRPSGGSYEQYF.

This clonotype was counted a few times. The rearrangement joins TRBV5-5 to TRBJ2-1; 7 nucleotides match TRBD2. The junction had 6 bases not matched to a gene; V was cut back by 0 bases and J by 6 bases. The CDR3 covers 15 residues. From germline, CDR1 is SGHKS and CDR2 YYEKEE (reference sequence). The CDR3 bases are TGTGCCAGCAGCTTGGTCCGGGAGGTCCTCAATGAGCAGTTCTTC. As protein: CASSLVREVLNEQFF. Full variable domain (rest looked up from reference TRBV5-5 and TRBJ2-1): DAGVTQSPTHLIKTRGQQVTLRCSPISGHKSVSWYQQVLGQGPQFIFQYYEKEERGRGNFPDRFSARQFPNYSSELNVNALLLGDSALYLCASSLVREVLNEQFFGPGTRLTVL.

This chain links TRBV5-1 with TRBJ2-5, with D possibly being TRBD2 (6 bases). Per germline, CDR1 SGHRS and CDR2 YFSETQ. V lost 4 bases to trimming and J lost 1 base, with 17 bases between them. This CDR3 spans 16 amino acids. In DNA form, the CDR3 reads TGCGCCAGCAGCAACCCTAGCGCGAGTCCCCAAGAGACCCAGTACTTC. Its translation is CASSNPSASPQETQYF.

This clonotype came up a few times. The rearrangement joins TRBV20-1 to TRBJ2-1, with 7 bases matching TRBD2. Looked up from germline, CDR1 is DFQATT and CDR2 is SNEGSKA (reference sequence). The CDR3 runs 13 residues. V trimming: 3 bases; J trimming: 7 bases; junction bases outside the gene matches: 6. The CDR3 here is CSASSGGLNEQFF. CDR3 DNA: TGCAGTGCTAGTTCGGGAGGTCTGAATGAGCAGTTCTTC.

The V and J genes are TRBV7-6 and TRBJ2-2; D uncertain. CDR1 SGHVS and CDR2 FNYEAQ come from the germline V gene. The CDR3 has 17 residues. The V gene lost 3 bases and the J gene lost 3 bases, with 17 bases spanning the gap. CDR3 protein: CASSFGIGPPYTGELFF. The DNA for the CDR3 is TGTGCCAGCAGCTTTGGGATAGGCCCTCCTTACACCGGGGAGCTGTTTTTT.

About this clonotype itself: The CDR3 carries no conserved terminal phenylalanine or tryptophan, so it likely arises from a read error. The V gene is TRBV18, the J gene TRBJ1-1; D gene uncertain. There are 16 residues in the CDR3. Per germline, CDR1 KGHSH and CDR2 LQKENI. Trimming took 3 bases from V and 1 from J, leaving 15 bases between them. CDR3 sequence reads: CASSPGRHGQNTEAFL. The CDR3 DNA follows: TGTGCCAGCTCACCTGGCCGACACGGGCAGAACACTGAAGCTTTCCTT.

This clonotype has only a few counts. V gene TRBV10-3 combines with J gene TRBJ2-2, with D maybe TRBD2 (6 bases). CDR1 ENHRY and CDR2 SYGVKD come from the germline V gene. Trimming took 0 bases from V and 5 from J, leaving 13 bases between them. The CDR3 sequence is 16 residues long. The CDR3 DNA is TGTGCCATCAGTGAGTCGTTAGCGGTTCTAACCGGGGAGCTGTTTTTT. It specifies CAISESLAVLTGELFF.

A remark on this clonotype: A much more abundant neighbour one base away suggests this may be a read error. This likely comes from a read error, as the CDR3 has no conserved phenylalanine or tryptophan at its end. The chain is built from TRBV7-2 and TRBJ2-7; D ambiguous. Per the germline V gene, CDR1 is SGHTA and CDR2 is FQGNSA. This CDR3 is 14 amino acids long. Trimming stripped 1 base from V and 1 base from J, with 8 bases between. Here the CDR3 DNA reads TGTGCCAGCAGCTTAGAGCCTCTTTCCTACGAGCAGTACTTG. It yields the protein CASSLEPLSYEQYL.

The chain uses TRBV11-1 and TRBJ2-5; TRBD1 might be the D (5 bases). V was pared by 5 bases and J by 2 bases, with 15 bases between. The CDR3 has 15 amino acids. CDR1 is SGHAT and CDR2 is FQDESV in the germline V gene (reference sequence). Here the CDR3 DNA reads TGTGCCAGCAGCCCCCAGGGTCTCGGGCAAGAGACCCAGTACTTC. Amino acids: CASSPQGLGQETQYF. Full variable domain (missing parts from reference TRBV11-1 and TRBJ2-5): EAEVAQSPRYKITEKSQAVAFWCDPISGHATLYWYRQILGQGPELLVQFQDESVVDDSQLPKDRFSAERLKGVDSTLKIQPAELGDSAMYLCASSPQGLGQETQYFGPGTRLLVL.